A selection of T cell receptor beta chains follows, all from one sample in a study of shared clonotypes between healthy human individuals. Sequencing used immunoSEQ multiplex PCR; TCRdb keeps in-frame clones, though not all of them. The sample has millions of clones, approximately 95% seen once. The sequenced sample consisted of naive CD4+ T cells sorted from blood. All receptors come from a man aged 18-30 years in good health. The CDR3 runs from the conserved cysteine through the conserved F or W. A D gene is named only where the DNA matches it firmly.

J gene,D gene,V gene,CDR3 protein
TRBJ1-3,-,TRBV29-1,CSAAVSGNTIYF
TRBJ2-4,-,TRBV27,CASSPWTRGIQYF
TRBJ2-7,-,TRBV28,CASSGVGGLGYEQYF
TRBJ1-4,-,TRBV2,CASSEAITTNEKLFF
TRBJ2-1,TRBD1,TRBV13,CASSFGLGTASYNEQFF
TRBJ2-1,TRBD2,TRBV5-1,CASSLESSGRNEQFF
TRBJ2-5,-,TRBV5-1,CASSLKLATETQYF
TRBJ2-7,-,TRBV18,CASSPEGPYYEQYF
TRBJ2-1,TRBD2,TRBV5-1,CASSWTTSGGYNEQFF
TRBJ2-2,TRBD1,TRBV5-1,CASSVVGQGNTGELFF
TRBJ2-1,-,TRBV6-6,CASSPGINEQFF
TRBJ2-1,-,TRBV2,CASSEEQGVGNEQFF
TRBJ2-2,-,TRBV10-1,CASSESQLNTGELFF
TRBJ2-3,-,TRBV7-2,CASSLMAGWADTQYF
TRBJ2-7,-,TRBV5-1,CASSLGADSSSYEQYF
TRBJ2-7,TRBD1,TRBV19,CASSAQGASEQYF